The present T cell receptor beta chain was sequenced within a study of response to subunit inactivated influenza vaccine. This clonotype was found a few times. V was clipped by 5 bases and J by 7 bases; unmatched bases: 9. The germline V gene encodes CDR1 SEHNR and CDR2 FQNEAQ (reference sequence). The CDR3 runs 14 residues. TCRdb reanalysed the RT-PCR reads using MiXCR and keeps one entry per CDR3 protein. The data hold 530,000 or so distinct CDR3 sequences, with about 14% observed a single time. This chain connects TRBV7-9 to TRBJ2-3, with TRBD2 identical over 7 bases. This clonotype was sampled from a man in his fifties who received an inactivated influenza vaccine. The source was PBMCs from blood, collected approximately 12 days after vaccination. The CDR3 reads CASSLSGPQNTQYF. The CDR3, as DNA: TGTGCCAGCAGCCTTAGCGGGCCCCAGAATACGCAGTATTTT.